A single sample gave rise to the 2 T cell receptor beta chains below, sequenced in a study of T-cell reconstitution after alpha-beta-depleted transplantation in children. Construction of the TCRbeta library involved unique molecular identifiers. From the PCR reads, TCRdb called clonotypes with MiXCR, one entry per CDR3 protein. The repertoire holds 120,000 or so distinct CDR3 sequences, with 10% to 13% as singletons. Sequenced here: PBMCs from the stem cell graft donor, sampled from the stem cell graft. The receptors originated from a human donor who donated a stem cell graft to a child with acute lymphoblastic leukemia.

This clonotype was detected many times. The V and J genes are TRBV7-2 and TRBJ2-7, with D perhaps matching TRBD2 (6 bases). V was trimmed by 1 base and J by 3 bases, leaving 16 bases between them. CDR1 and CDR2 from the germline V gene are SGHTA and FQGNSA. The CDR3 is 16 residues long. CDR3 loop: CASSLVSGDWGYEQYF. In DNA, the CDR3 is TGTGCCAGCAGCTTAGTTTCGGGGGACTGGGGCTACGAGCAGTACTTC.

Remarks on this clonotype: A much larger clone sits a single nucleotide away, making a read error possible. The chain joins TRBV5-4 to TRBJ2-5; D is unclear. V gave up 0 bases and J gave up 0 bases, with 3 bases separating them. There are 13 residues in the CDR3. CDR1 and CDR2 (germline): SGHNT, YYREEE (reference sequence). The CDR3, as DNA: TGTGCCAGCAGCTTGGACAACCAAGAGACCCAGTACTTC. This translates into CASSLDNQETQYF.